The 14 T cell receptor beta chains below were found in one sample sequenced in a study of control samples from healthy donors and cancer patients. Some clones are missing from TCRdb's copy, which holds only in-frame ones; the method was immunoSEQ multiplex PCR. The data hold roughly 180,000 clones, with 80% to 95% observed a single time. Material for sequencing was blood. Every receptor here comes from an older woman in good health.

This chain's CDR3 is CAWSRGTGVNQPQHF. In DNA, the CDR3 is TGTGCCTGGAGTCGGGGGACAGGGGTCAATCAGCCCCAGCATTTT. This chain joins TRBV30 and TRBJ1-5; 10 positions match TRBD1. Germline V CDR1 and CDR2: GTSNPN, SVGIG (reference sequence). This CDR3 region has 15 residues. V lost 2 bases to trimming and J lost 3 bases; unmatched junction nucleotides: 4.

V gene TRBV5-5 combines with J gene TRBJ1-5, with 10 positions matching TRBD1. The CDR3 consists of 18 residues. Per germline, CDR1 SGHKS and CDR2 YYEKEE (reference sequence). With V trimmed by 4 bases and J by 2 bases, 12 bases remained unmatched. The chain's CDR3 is CASSPGGRGTGGNQPQHF. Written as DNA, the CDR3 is TGTGCCAGCAGCCCCGGAGGGCGGGGGACAGGGGGCAATCAGCCCCAGCATTTT. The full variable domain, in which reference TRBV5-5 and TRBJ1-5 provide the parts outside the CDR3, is DAGVTQSPTHLIKTRGQQVTLRCSPISGHKSVSWYQQVLGQGPQFIFQYYEKEERGRGNFPDRFSARQFPNYSSELNVNALLLGDSALYLCASSPGGRGTGGNQPQHFGDGTRLSIL.

CDR3 sequence reads: CASSLSGTGEAFF. Written as DNA, the CDR3 is TGCGCCAGCAGCTTATCGGGGACGGGGGAAGCTTTCTTT. The V call is TRBV5-1, the J call TRBJ1-1; a weak D match, TRBD1 (5 bases). Germline loops: CDR1 SGHRS, CDR2 YFSETQ. This CDR3 is 13 amino acids long. Trimming took off 2 bases at V and 8 bases at J, with 13 bases between the two ends.

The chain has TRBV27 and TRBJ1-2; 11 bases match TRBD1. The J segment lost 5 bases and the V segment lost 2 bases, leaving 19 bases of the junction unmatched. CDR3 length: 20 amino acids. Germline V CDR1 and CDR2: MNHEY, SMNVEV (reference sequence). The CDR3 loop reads CASSLIAGWARTGGVYGYTF. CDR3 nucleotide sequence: TGTGCCAGCAGTTTAATTGCTGGTTGGGCAAGGACAGGGGGCGTTTATGGCTACACCTTC.

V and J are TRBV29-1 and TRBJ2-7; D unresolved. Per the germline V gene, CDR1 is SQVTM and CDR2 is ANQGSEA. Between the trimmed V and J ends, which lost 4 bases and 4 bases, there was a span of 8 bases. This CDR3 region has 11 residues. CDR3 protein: CSVVVGYEQYF. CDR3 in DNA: TGCAGCGTTGTCGTCGGTTACGAGCAGTACTTC.

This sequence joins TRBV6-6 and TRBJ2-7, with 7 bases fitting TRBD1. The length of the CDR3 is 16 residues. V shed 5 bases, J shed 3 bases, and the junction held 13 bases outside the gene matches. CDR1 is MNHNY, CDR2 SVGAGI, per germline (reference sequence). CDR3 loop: CASSPGPLTGSYEQYF. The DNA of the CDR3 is TGTGCCAGCAGTCCAGGACCCTTGACAGGGAGCTACGAGCAGTACTTC.

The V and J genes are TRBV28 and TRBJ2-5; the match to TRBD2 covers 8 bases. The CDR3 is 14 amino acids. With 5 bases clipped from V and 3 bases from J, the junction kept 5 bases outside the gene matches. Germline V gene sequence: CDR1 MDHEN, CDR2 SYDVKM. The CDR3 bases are TGTGCCAGCAGTGTCGGGGGGGCTAAAGAGACCCAGTACTTC. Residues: CASSVGGAKETQYF.

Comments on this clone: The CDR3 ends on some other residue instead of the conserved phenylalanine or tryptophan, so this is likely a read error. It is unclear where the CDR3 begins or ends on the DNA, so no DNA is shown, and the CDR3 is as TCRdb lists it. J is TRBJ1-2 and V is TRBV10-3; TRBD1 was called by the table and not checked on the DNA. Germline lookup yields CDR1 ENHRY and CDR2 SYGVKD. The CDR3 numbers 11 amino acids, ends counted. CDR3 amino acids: CAISDSQGTLL.

The CDR3 sequence is CASSLASGFQETQYF. The CDR3 region has the DNA TGCGCCAGCAGCTTGGCCTCAGGCTTCCAAGAGACCCAGTACTTC. V usage is TRBV5-1 and J usage is TRBJ2-5; D not certain. CDR1 and CDR2 from the germline V gene are SGHRS and YFSETQ. With 0 bases removed from V and 1 base from J, the gap between germline ends came to 10 bases. The CDR3 totals 15 residues.

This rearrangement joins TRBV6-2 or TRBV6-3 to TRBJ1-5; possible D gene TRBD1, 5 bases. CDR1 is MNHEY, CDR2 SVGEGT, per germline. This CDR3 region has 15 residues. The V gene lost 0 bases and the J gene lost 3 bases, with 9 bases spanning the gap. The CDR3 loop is CASSYSRGSNQPQHF. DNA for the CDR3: TGTGCCAGCAGTTACTCACGGGGGTCCAATCAGCCCCAGCATTTT.

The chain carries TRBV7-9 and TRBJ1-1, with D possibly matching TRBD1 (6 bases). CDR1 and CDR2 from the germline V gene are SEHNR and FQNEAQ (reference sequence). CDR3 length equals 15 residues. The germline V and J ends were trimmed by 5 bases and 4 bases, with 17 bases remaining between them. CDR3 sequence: CASSPRGGLRTEAFF. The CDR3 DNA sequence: TGTGCCAGCAGCCCCAGAGGGGGATTGCGCACTGAAGCTTTCTTT.

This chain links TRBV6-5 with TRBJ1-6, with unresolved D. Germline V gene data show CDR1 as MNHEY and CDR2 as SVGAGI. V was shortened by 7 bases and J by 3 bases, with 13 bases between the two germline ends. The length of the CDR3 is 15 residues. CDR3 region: CASTGRGGYNSPLHF. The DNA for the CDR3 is TGTGCCAGCACCGGTCGGGGAGGCTATAATTCACCCCTCCACTTT.

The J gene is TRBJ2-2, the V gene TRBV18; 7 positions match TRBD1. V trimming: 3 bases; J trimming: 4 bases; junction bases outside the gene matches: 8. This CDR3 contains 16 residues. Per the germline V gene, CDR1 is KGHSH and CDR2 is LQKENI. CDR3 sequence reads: CASSPRIGGLTGELFF. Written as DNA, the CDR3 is TGTGCCAGCTCACCCCGGATAGGGGGCCTCACCGGGGAGCTGTTTTTT.

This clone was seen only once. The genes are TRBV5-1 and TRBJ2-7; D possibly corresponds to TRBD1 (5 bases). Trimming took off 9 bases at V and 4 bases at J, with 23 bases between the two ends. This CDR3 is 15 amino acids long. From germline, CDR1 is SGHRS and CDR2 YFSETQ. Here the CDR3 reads CATRATAGPLYEQYF. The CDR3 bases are TGCGCCACCAGGGCAACGGCAGGCCCCTTGTACGAGCAGTACTTC.